Below, 29 T cell receptor beta chains from the same sample are listed, as sequenced in a study of neurological immune-mediated disorders. TCRdb re-derived calls from the 5' RACE reads in MiXCR, one entry per CDR3 protein. Of 11,000 to 15,000 distinct CDR3 sequences in the sample, more than 6% were seen once. Source material: CD8+ T cells from blood. Source of these receptors: a middle-aged woman in good health.

The sample holds many counts of this clonotype. The chain couples TRBV28 to TRBJ2-7, with 10 bases that match TRBD1. V lost 1 base to trimming and J lost 2 bases; unmatched junction nucleotides: 20. The CDR3 totals 21 residues. CDR1 is MDHEN, CDR2 SYDVKM, per germline. The DNA of the CDR3 is TGTGCCAGCAGTTTATTTGTAGGGGCGGAGACAGGGGGCGTCCGAACCTACGAGCAGTACTTC. It yields the protein CASSLFVGAETGGVRTYEQYF.

Ten or more counts support this clonotype. J is TRBJ2-7 and V is TRBV7-8; weak D call: TRBD2 (7 bases). The CDR3 sequence is 14 residues long. Trimming removed 5 bases from V and 5 bases from J, with 16 bases in between. Germline V gene data show CDR1 as SGHVS and CDR2 as FQNEAQ. CDR3 in DNA: TGTGCCAGCAGCGCCTTACAGGGAGGGAACGAGCAGTACTTC. It encodes CASSALQGGNEQYF.

This clonotype has at least ten counts. This chain links TRBV7-6 with TRBJ2-7; no definite D call. This CDR3 region has 13 residues. CDR1 and CDR2 (germline): SGHVS, FNYEAQ. V lost 1 base to trimming and J lost 2 bases, with 6 bases between them. Written as DNA, the CDR3 is TGTGCCAGCAGCTTAGGTTCCACCTACGAGCAGTACTTC. Translating gives CASSLGSTYEQYF.

This clonotype appeared many times. CDR3 sequence (DNA): TGCGCCAGCAATGCATGGGGGGGCAGGACAGATACGCAGTATTTT. It yields the protein CASNAWGGRTDTQYF. V is TRBV10-2 and J is TRBJ2-3; a weak D match, TRBD2 (7 bases). Looked up from germline, CDR1 is WSHSY and CDR2 is SAAADI. CDR3 length: 15 residues. V gave up 7 bases and J gave up 3 bases, with 17 bases separating them.

The sample holds many counts of this clonotype. The V and J genes are TRBV7-9 and TRBJ2-5; D is uncertain. Deletions cut 3 bases from V and 2 bases from J, with 4 bases between. Germline V gene sequence: CDR1 SEHNR, CDR2 FQNEAQ (reference sequence). The CDR3 runs to 12 residues. The CDR3 DNA is TGTGCCAGCAGCTTGGGGCAAGAGACCCAGTACTTC. Its protein product is CASSLGQETQYF.

There are many counts of this clonotype. The chain links TRBV6-1 to TRBJ2-2; D is ambiguous. The CDR3 extends over 13 amino acids. V was cut by 4 bases and J by 6 bases, with 9 bases left in between. Germline V gives CDR1 MNHNS, CDR2 SASEGT. The CDR3 protein is CASSAIEAGELFF. The CDR3 DNA follows: TGTGCCAGCAGTGCCATTGAGGCCGGGGAGCTGTTTTTT.

This clonotype was recorded many times. The chain has TRBV12-3 or TRBV12-4 and TRBJ1-3; possibly TRBD1 for D (5 bases). Trimming removed 4 bases from V and 2 bases from J, with 12 bases in between. CDR3 length: 15 amino acids. The CDR3 spells CASSSPSGPGNTIYF. For the CDR3, the DNA is TGTGCCAGCAGTTCCCCGTCGGGGCCTGGAAACACCATATATTTT.

The sample holds many counts of this clonotype. CDR3 nucleotide sequence: TGTGCCATCAGCTTTTCCCCACAGGGGTTCGAGCAGTACTTC. Its protein product is CAISFSPQGFEQYF. The V and J genes are TRBV10-3 and TRBJ2-7; 7 bases fit TRBD1. Germline assignment: CDR1 ENHRY and CDR2 SYGVKD. V dropped 6 bases and J dropped 6; count of bases not matched to a gene: 11. This CDR3 is 14 amino acids long.

There are many counts of this clonotype. The chain has TRBV7-6 and TRBJ1-4; a weak D match, TRBD1 (6 bases). This CDR3 is 19 amino acids long. The ends were cut back, 4 bases at V and 0 bases at J, with 21 bases in the middle. CDR1 SGHVS and CDR2 FNYEAQ come from the germline V gene. The chain's CDR3 is CASSSKGQTDRATNEKLFF. CDR3 nucleotide sequence: TGTGCCAGCAGCTCGAAAGGACAGACCGATAGGGCAACTAATGAAAAACTGTTTTTT.

This clonotype appeared many times. The chain employs TRBV19 and TRBJ2-7; 10 bases agree with TRBD1. CDR1 is LNHDA and CDR2 is SQIVND in the germline V gene (reference sequence). Trimming at V came to 8 bases and at J to 4 bases, leaving 5 bases not matched to a gene. The CDR3 contains 13 residues. CDR3 sequence: CASGRQGAYEQYF. CDR3 DNA sequence: TGTGCCAGTGGGAGACAGGGGGCTTACGAGCAGTACTTC.

This clonotype was detected ten times or more. The chain employs TRBV4-1 and TRBJ2-1, with D hard to call. This CDR3 spans 13 amino acids. The V gene lost 1 base and the J gene lost 12 bases, with 13 bases spanning the gap. In germline, CDR1 is MGHRA, CDR2 YSYEKL. In nucleotides, the CDR3 is TGCGCCAGCAGCCAAGTTAGGGTCCGTGCGCAGTTCTTC. Encoded protein: CASSQVRVRAQFF.

This clonotype was seen repeatedly, ten times or more. This chain joins TRBV29-1 and TRBJ1-1; TRBD1 is a possible D gene (5 bases). CDR3 length: 10 residues. CDR1 and CDR2 from the germline V gene are SQVTM and ANQGSEA. V shed 4 bases and J shed 11 bases, with 11 bases lying between them. This CDR3 reads CSVVQAGAFF. As DNA, the CDR3 is TGCAGCGTTGTTCAGGCAGGGGCTTTCTTT.

This clonotype was counted many times. The CDR3 sequence is CASSWEGSAEAFF. CDR3 nucleotide sequence: TGTGCCAGCAGCTGGGAGGGGAGTGCTGAAGCTTTCTTT. This chain links TRBV4-2 with TRBJ1-1; tentative D call: TRBD1 (5 bases). Germline CDR1 is LGHNA and CDR2 is YNFKEQ. CDR3 length: 13 residues. Deletions cut 5 bases from V and 6 bases from J, with 13 bases between.

This clonotype was counted ten times or more. The V call is TRBV7-6, the J call TRBJ1-1; unclear D gene. The germline V and J ends were trimmed by 1 base and 3 bases, with 6 bases remaining between them. The V gene's germline CDR1 is SGHVS and CDR2 FNYEAQ. The CDR3 is 13 residues long. The chain's CDR3 is CASSLGAHTEAFF. CDR3 DNA: TGTGCCAGCAGCTTAGGGGCCCACACTGAAGCTTTCTTT. The full variable domain, in which reference TRBV7-6 and TRBJ1-1 provide the parts outside the CDR3, is GAGVSQSPRYKVTKRGQDVALRCDPISGHVSLYWYRQALGQGPEFLTYFNYEAQQDKSGLPNDRFSAERPEGSISTLTIQRTEQRDSAMYRCASSLGAHTEAFFGQGTRLTVV.

This clonotype was observed many times. The genes are TRBV7-9 and TRBJ1-4, with D perhaps matching TRBD1 (5 bases). The V end was cut by 1 base, the J end by 12 bases, with 21 bases between. Germline CDR1 SEHNR, CDR2 FQNEAQ (reference sequence). This CDR3 region has 16 residues. The CDR3 DNA follows: TGTGCCAGCAGCTTAGGGCATGGGACCCAATCTGTGGAACTGTTTTTT. As protein: CASSLGHGTQSVELFF. The full variable domain, its missing parts supplied by reference TRBV7-9 and TRBJ1-4, is DTGVSQNPRHKITKRGQNVTFRCDPISEHNRLYWYRQTLGQGPEFLTYFQNEAQLEKSRLLSDRFSAERPKGSFSTLEIQRTEQGDSAMYLCASSLGHGTQSVELFFGSGTQLSVL.

By its share, this clonotype is medium-sized. This CDR3 is CASSRQGPNTDTQYF. The CDR3 nucleotides are TGTGCCAGCAGCAGACAGGGACCAAACACAGATACGCAGTATTTT. The V and J genes are TRBV12-3 or TRBV12-4 and TRBJ2-3, with TRBD1 matching 7 bases. CDR3 size: 15 residues. J gave up 2 bases and V 6 bases, and 8 bases lay outside the gene matches.

This clonotype has ten or more counts. The genes are TRBV20-1 and TRBJ2-4, with a possible D match to TRBD2 (6 bases). The germline V gene has CDR1 DFQATT and CDR2 SNEGSKA (reference sequence). This CDR3 is built from 14 residues. V was clipped by 6 bases and J by 1 base, with 13 bases between them. CDR3: CSASSGEAKNIQYF. The CDR3 DNA follows: TGCAGTGCCTCCTCGGGGGAGGCCAAAAACATTCAGTACTTC.

This clonotype has at least ten counts. The rearrangement joins TRBV7-2 to TRBJ2-7; no definite D call. CDR1 and CDR2 from the germline V gene are SGHTA and FQGNSA. V was shortened by 5 bases and J by 4 bases, with 9 bases between the two germline ends. This CDR3 has 12 amino acids. The CDR3, as DNA: TGTGCCAGCAGCCAACTCTCTTACGAGCAGTACTTC. Translation: CASSQLSYEQYF.

This clonotype came up many times. The V call is TRBV29-1, the J call TRBJ2-7, with 8 bases fitting TRBD1. V lost 3 bases, J lost 6 bases, and 1 base stayed unmatched. Germline V gene sequence: CDR1 SQVTM, CDR2 ANQGSEA. The CDR3 covers 11 residues. CDR3 amino acids: CSVDTGGEQYF. For the CDR3, the DNA is TGCAGCGTTGATACAGGGGGCGAGCAGTACTTC.

This clonotype was recorded at least ten times. The chain couples TRBV15 to TRBJ2-3; the match to TRBD2 covers 8 bases. Germline CDR1 LNHNV, CDR2 YYDKDF (reference sequence). The trim removed 5 bases at V and 2 bases at J, leaving 6 bases unmatched. The CDR3 is 15 residues long. The CDR3 here is CATSLSSGLTDTQYF. The DNA of the CDR3 is TGTGCCACCAGCCTGTCTAGCGGGCTCACAGATACGCAGTATTTT.

This clonotype appeared once. The chain joins TRBV5-6 to TRBJ2-2; 7 bases map to TRBD1. The CDR3 spans 16 residues. The V gene's germline CDR1 is SGHDT and CDR2 YYEEEE. V lost 4 bases to trimming and J lost 2 bases; unmatched junction nucleotides: 8. CDR3 region: CASSGLGQDNTGELFF. The CDR3, as DNA: TGTGCCAGCAGCGGGTTAGGACAGGACAACACCGGGGAGCTGTTTTTT.

This clonotype is medium-sized. The chain links TRBV9 to TRBJ2-2; TRBD2 agrees at 8 bases. The CDR3 runs to 17 residues. Germline V gene data show CDR1 as SGDLS and CDR2 as YYNGEE. Trimming took 0 bases from V and 4 from J; bases not matched to a gene: 8. CDR3 DNA: TGTGCCAGCAGCGTAGTCGGCGGGGGGCAGAGCACCGGGGAGCTGTTTTTT. Translation: CASSVVGGGQSTGELFF.

At least ten counts were recorded for this clonotype. The rearrangement links TRBV19 to TRBJ1-5; unclear D gene. Looked up from germline, CDR1 is LNHDA and CDR2 is SQIVND (reference sequence). This CDR3 is 13 amino acids long. The V end was cut by 5 bases, the J end by 4 bases, with 9 bases between. For the CDR3, the DNA is TGTGCCAGTAGTTTGAGTCCAAATCAGCCCCAGCATTTT. Encoded protein: CASSLSPNQPQHF.

This clonotype was observed many times. The chain is built from TRBV5-1 and TRBJ1-6; D call uncertain. Germline values: CDR1 SGHRS, CDR2 YFSETQ. Trimming removed 3 bases at V and 7 bases at J, with 8 bases between. The CDR3 covers 13 residues. The CDR3 reads CASSSYNNSPLHF. For the CDR3, the DNA is TGCGCCAGCAGCTCCTATAACAATTCACCCCTCCACTTT.

This clonotype was counted many times. This chain connects TRBV4-1 to TRBJ1-5; no clear D. Germline assignment: CDR1 MGHRA and CDR2 YSYEKL. The CDR3 consists of 14 residues. Trimming shortened V by 4 bases and J by 0 bases, and 7 bases separated the two germline ends. In DNA, the CDR3 is TGCGCCAGCAGCCCAGATCTTAGCAATCAGCCCCAGCATTTT. Protein: CASSPDLSNQPQHF.

This clonotype was counted ten times or more. CDR3 DNA sequence: TGTGCCAGCAGCCAAGGGACAGGGGGGAACTATGGCTACACCTTC. This gives the protein CASSQGTGGNYGYTF. The V call is TRBV7-6, the J call TRBJ1-2, with 11 nucleotides matching TRBD1. Germline V CDR1 and CDR2: SGHVS, FNYEAQ. The CDR3 runs to 15 residues. V lost 5 bases, J lost 2 bases, and 4 bases stayed unmatched.

This clonotype was recorded at least ten times. The chain employs TRBV19 and TRBJ1-5; 7 positions match TRBD1. Germline V gene lookup returns CDR1 LNHDA and CDR2 SQIVND (reference sequence). The ends lost 4 bases at V and 4 bases at J; junction bases unmatched: 7. This CDR3 is built from 15 residues. CDR3 bases: TGTGCCAGTAGTACCCCGTTGACAGGGAATCAGCCCCAGCATTTT. This gives the protein CASSTPLTGNQPQHF.

Ten or more counts support this clonotype. The V and J genes are TRBV20-1 and TRBJ1-2, with TRBD1 identical over 10 bases. Losses at the gene ends were 0 bases for V and 5 bases for J; bases not matched to a gene: 9. The CDR3 is made up of 16 amino acids. CDR1 and CDR2 from the germline V gene are DFQATT and SNEGSKA (reference sequence). CDR3 region: CSARDPTGGPGYGYTF. The CDR3 nucleotides read TGCAGTGCTAGAGATCCGACAGGGGGCCCCGGGTATGGCTACACCTTC.

Within the sample, this clonotype is medium-sized. This chain links TRBV3-1 with TRBJ2-1; 12 positions match TRBD2. In germline, CDR1 is LGHDT, CDR2 YNNKEL (reference sequence). The CDR3 spans 18 residues. Trimming cost V 8 bases and J 3 bases; bases outside gene matches: 14. CDR3 coding DNA: TGTGCCAGCCTCCCGGACCTAGCGGGGGGGAAAAACTACAATGAGCAGTTCTTC. Protein sequence: CASLPDLAGGKNYNEQFF.